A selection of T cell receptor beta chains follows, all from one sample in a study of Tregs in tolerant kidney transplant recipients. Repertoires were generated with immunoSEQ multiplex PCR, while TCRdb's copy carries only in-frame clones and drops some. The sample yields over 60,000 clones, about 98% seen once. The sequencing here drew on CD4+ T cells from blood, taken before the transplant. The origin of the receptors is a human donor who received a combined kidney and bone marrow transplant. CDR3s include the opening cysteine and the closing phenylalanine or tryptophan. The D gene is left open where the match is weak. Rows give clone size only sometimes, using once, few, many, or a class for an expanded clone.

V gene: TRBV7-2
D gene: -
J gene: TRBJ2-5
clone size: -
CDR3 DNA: TGTGCCAGCAGCCTAACATGGGGCTACCAAGAGACCCAGTACTTC
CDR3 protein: CASSLTWGYQETQYF

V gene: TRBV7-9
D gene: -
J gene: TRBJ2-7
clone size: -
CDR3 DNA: TGTGCCAGCAGCTTTAGTGGGGTGGGAGACGAGCAGTACTTC
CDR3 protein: CASSFSGVGDEQYF

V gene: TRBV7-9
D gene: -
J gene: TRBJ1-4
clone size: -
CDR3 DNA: TGTGCCAGCAGCTTAGGAACAGGGTCTGGCCTTAATGAAAAACTGTTTTTT
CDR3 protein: CASSLGTGSGLNEKLFF

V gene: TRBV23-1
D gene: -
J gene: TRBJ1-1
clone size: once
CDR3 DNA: TGCGCCAGCAGTCGACCAACCCCCCCCTTGAGGGACACTGAAGCTTTCTTT
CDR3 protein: CASSRPTPPLRDTEAFF

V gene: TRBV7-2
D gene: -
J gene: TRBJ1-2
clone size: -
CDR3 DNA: TGTGCCAGCAGCCCATTAGGGGGACCTTATGGCTACACCTTC
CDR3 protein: CASSPLGGPYGYTF

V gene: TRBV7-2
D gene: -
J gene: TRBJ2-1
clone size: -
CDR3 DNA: TGTGCCAGCAGCTTAGGACTGTACAATGAGCAGTTCTTC
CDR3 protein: CASSLGLYNEQFF

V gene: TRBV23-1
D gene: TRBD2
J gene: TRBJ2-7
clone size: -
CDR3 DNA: TGCGCCAGCAGTCAACTTCAGTGTTCGGGACTAGCGTTCGACGAGCAGTACTTC
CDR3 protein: CASSQLQCSGLAFDEQYF

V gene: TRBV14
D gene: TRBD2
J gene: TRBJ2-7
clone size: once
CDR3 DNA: TGTGCCAGCACCATAAAGCGGGAGTCATTCCTACGCTACGAGCAGTACTTC
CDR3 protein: CASTIKRESFLRYEQYF

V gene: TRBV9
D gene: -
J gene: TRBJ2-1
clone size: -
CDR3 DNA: TGTGCCAGCAGCGTAGGGTCGAGTAGCAATGAGCAGTTCTTC
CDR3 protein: CASSVGSSSNEQFF

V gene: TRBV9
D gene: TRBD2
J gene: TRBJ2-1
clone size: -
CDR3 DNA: TGTGCCAGCAGCGTAGGGAGCGGGGAGGGCGGTGAGCAGTTCTTC
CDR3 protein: CASSVGSGEGGEQFF

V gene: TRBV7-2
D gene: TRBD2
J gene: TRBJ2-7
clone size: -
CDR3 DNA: TGTGCCAGCAGCTTAGGGGCTAGCGGCTCCTACGAGCAGTACTTC
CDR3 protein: CASSLGASGSYEQYF

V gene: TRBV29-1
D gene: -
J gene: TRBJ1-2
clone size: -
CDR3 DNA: TGCAGCGTTACCAGGCAGGGCGATGGCTACACCTTC
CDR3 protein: CSVTRQGDGYTF

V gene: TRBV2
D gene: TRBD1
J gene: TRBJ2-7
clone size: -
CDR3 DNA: TGTGCCAGCACTGGGACCTACGAGGGGGCTCAGTACTTC
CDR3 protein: CASTGTYEGAQYF

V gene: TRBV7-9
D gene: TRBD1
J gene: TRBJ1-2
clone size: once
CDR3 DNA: TGTGCCAGCAGCTTAAGTGGGACAGGGACCTTTGGCTACACCTTC
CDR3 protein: CASSLSGTGTFGYTF

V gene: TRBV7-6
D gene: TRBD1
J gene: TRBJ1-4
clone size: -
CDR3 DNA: TGTGCCAGCAGCCCGGGACAGGGACGAGCTAATGAAAAACTGTTTTTT
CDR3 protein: CASSPGQGRANEKLFF

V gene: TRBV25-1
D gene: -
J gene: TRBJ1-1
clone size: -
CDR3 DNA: TGTGCCAGCAGGGAAGTCGGGGGGGTTATGGAAGCTTTCTTT
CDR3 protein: CASREVGGVMEAFF

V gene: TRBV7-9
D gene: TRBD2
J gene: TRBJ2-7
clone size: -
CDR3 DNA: TGTGCCAGCAGCCTATTTGGGACTAGCGGGAACAACTACGAGCAGTACTTC
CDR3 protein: CASSLFGTSGNNYEQYF

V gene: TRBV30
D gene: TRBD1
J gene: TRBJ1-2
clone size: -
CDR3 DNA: TGTGCCTTATCCGGGACAGGGTATGGCTACACCTTC
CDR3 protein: CALSGTGYGYTF

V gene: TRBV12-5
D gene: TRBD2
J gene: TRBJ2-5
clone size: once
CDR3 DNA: TGTGCTAGTGGTTTGGGGACTAGCGGAGGGGAGACCCAGTACTTC
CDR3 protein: CASGLGTSGGETQYF

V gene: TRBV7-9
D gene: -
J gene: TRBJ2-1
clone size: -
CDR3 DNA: TGTGCCAGCAGCCCCCCCCTAAACAGGTTGTCCTACAATGAGCAGTTCTTC
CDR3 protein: CASSPPLNRLSYNEQFF

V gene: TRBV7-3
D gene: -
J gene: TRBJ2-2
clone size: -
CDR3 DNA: TGTGCCAGCAGCTTAAGTGTTCTCGGGAGTAACACCGGGGAGCTGTTTTTT
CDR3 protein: CASSLSVLGSNTGELFF

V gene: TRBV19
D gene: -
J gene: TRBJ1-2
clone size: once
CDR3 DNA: TGTGCCAGTAGTATTGGGACACCGTCATGGGGCTACACCTTC
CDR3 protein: CASSIGTPSWGYTF

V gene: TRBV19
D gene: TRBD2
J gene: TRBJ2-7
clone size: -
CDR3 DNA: TGTGCCAGTAGTACATCTAGCGGGGCCTACGAGCAGTACTTC
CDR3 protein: CASSTSSGAYEQYF

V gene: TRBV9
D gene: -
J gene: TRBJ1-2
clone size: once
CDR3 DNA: TGTGCCAGCACCAGATCTCAGGGAATCTATGGCTACACCTTC
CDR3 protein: CASTRSQGIYGYTF

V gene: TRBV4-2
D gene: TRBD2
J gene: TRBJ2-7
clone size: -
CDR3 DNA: TGTGCCAGCAGCCAAGGAGCGGGAGGGAGCTCCTACGAGCAGTACTTC
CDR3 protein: CASSQGAGGSSYEQYF

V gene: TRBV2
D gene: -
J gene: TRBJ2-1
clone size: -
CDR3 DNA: TGTGCCAGCAGCTCCATGAGGGGGAAAAATGAGCAGTTCTTC
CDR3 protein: CASSSMRGKNEQFF

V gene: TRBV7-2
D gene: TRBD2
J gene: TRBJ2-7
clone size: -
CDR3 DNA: TGTGCCAGCAGCTCTGGACTAGCGGGGTACGAGCAGTACTTC
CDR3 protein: CASSSGLAGYEQYF

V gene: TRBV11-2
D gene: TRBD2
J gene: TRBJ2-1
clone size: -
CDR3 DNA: TGTGCCAGCAGCTTAGCGGGAGGGGCCTACAATGAGCAGTTCTTC
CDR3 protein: CASSLAGGAYNEQFF

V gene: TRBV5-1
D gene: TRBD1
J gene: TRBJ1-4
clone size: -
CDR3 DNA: TGCGCCAGCAGCTCGACAGGGGGCAACGAAAAACTGTTTTTT
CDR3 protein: CASSSTGGNEKLFF

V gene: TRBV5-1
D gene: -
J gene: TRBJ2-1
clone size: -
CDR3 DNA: TGCGCCAGCAGCCCCAGGCTTCCGGGGACTCTCGGCAATGAGCAGTTCTTC
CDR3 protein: CASSPRLPGTLGNEQFF

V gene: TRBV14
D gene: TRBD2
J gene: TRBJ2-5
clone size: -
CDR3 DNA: TGTGCCACCAGTCCCGGACTAGCCGGACAAGAGACCCAGTACTTC
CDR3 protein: CATSPGLAGQETQYF

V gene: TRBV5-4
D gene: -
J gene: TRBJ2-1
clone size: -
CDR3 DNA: TGTGCCAGCAGCCAGGATACAAGCTCCTACAATGAGCAGTTCTTC
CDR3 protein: CASSQDTSSYNEQFF

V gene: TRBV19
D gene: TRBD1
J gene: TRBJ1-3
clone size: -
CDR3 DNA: TGTGCCAGTAGCCCAATGGGGACAGGGTATTCTGGAAACACCATATATTTT
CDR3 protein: CASSPMGTGYSGNTIYF

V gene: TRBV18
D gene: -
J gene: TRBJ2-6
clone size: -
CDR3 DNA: TGTGCCAGCTCACTAGACAACTCTGGGGCCAACGTCCTGACTTTC
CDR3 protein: CASSLDNSGANVLTF

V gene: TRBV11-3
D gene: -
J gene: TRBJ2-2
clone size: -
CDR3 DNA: TGTGCCAGCACAAAGACAGGCCATACTAACGGGGAGCTGTTTTTT
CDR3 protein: CASTKTGHTNGELFF

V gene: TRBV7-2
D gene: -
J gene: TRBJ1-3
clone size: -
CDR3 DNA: TGTGCCAGCAGCTTAGGGGGGACTACTGGAAACACCATATATTTT
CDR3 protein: CASSLGGTTGNTIYF

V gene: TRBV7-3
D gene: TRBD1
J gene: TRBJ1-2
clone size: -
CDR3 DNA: TGTGCCAGCAGCCCGACAGGGGGGGACTATGGCTACACCTTC
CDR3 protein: CASSPTGGDYGYTF

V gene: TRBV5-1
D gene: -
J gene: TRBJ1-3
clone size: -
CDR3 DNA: TGCGCCAGCAGCGCCCGGGACAAAGGAAACACCATATATTTT
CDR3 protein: CASSARDKGNTIYF

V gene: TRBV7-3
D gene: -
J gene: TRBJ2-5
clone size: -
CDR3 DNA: TGTGCCAGCAGCAGATCAGGGTGGGAGACCCAGTACTTC
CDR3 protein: CASSRSGWETQYF

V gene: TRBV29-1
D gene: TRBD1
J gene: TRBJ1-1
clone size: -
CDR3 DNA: TGCAGCGTCGCCCTCGCCACAGGGGTTGGAGCTTTCTTT
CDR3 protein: CSVALATGVGAFF

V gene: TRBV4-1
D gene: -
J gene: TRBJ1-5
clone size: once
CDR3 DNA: TGCGCCAGCAGCCAAGGGACACAGAATCAGCCCCAGCATTTT
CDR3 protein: CASSQGTQNQPQHF

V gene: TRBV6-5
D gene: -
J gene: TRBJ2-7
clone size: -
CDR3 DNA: TGTGCCAGCAGTTCCCTAGGGGCCCAGCACTACGAGCAGTACTTC
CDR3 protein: CASSSLGAQHYEQYF

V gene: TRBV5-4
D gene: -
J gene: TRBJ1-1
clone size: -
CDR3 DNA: TGTGCCAGCAGCTTTGGATTAGGGAAGGGGGCTGAAGCTTTCTTT
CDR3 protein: CASSFGLGKGAEAFF

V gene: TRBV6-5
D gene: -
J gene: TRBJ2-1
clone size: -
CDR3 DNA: TGTGCCAGCAGTTACCGCAAGGCAGGGAATGAGCAGTTCTTC
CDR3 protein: CASSYRKAGNEQFF